What follows describes a single T cell receptor (beta chain). Its antigen remains unidentified. One base away there is no much larger clone; base qualities are not given. V and J are trimmed by 6 bases and 1 base, and the gene matches miss 2 bases of the junction. CDR1 and CDR2, looked up from the germline V gene (reference sequence), are WNHNN and SYGVQD. From its cysteine to its phenylalanine, the CDR3 spans 13 amino acids. Only CDR3 DNA remains: 39 bases, in frame from the first base. The sample comes from a study of Tregs in tolerant kidney transplant recipients (dated by TCRdb to about 2019). Notes on the research overall: TCRbeta sequencing was used in the study to identify donor-specific regulatory T cells before combined kidney and bone marrow transplantation, and the identified cells were then tracked after transplant. Several methods of expanding Tregs specific for an allogeneic donor were compared by TCRbeta repertoire sequencing in 3 healthy controls.

General findings and caveats noted by the study authors: Biological reproducibility was not directly addressed, though technical replication error appeared minimal. Expanding Tregs with activated donor B cells appeared to identify the most biologically relevant and donor-specific TCRbeta repertoire. Because the study included only a small number of patients, the results must be confirmed in larger populations and under other immunosuppression protocols.

Genomic DNA was extracted from sorted cells with the QIAGEN DNeasy Blood and Tissue Kit for TCRbeta CDR3 sequencing. High-throughput TCRbeta CDR3 sequencing was carried out commercially through immunoSEQ, with PCR amplification with bias correction and internal controls included. Under the source paper's analysis protocol: Unique productive TCRbeta sequences were defined by CDR3 nucleotide sequence where primers matched, otherwise by CDR3 amino acid sequence with Vbeta and Jbeta genes. To correct sorting error, sequences shared between sorted populations at a frequency ratio of 2:1 or less were removed; the rest were assigned to the higher population. Donor-reactive sequences were defined as at least 5-fold expanded in CFSE-low cells versus unstimulated cells, with frequency of at least 0.01% in CFSE-low cells. Jensen-Shannon divergence, calculated on the top 100 TCRbeta sequences ranked by frequency, was used to quantify repertoire divergence. When a sample had multiple sequencing runs, each run was corrected for sorting error separately and the runs were then pooled. TCRdb's version of the immuneACCESS table is confined to in-frame rearrangements and falls short of the full clone set. An unresolved V gene accounts for under half of the shortfall where checked; the remainder is of unknown origin. V and J calls and clone size are given by that table; D and trimming were obtained from the DNA. The sample table contains 80,000 to 90,000 clones; only one count was recorded for approximately 94% of them. The ten biggest clones cover about 4.9% of the sample.

Unstimulated Tregs (CD4+CD25+CD127-), CD4+ non-Tregs (CD4+CD25-), CD4 and CD8 cells were FACS-sorted from thawed PBMCs. Healthy control blood came either as purchased buffy coats or from healthy volunteers. Healthy control blood was processed to PBMCs with a Ficoll density gradient and then cryopreserved, whereas patient PBMCs were collected both before and after transplant. The material sequenced was CD8+ T cells from blood. This TCR was recovered from a human donor in good health. This sequence uses TRBV10-1 and TRBJ1-1; 7 junctional bases match TRBD1. The base sequence is TGCGCCAGCAGCTGGACAGGGAACACTGAAGCTTTCTTT. The resulting protein is CASSWTGNTEAFF.